This T cell receptor (beta chain) was identified during a study of human T cells and chemical hapten exposure. Time point: patch test 1, 2 weeks after DPC sensitization. Treatment in this sample: therapeutic diphenylcyclopropenone sensitization with weekly scalp DPC. This CDR3 region has 16 residues. TCRdb reanalysed the RACE reads using MiXCR and keeps one entry per CDR3 protein. The sample holds 55,000 to 85,000 distinct CDR3 sequences, 9.8% seen once. Specimen: whole blood, collected in connection with sensitization to the hapten diphenylcyclopropenone (DPC). The rearrangement uses TRBV3-2 and TRBJ2-5. TRBV3-2 is a documented pseudogene. This clonotype was obtained from a middle-aged woman with alopecia areata. Some clones in this sample may be carry-over from other donors' samples. The CDR3 spells CASSQDREGYQETQYF. In nucleotides, the CDR3 is TGTGCCAGCAGCCAAGATCGAGAGGGGTACCAAGAGACCCAGTACTTC.